This TCR beta chain derives from a study of T cell repertoires in cytomegalovirus infection. V lost 8 bases, J lost 4 bases, and 6 bases lay in between. CDR3 size: 11 residues. Germline loops: CDR1 MDHEN, CDR2 SYDVKM. This clonotype was counted a few times. Its antigen is unidentified. Each CDR3 protein gets one entry after TCRdb re-called the reads with MiXCR. The sample records 680,000 or so distinct CDR3 sequences, around 31% being singletons. V gene TRBV28 combines with J gene TRBJ1-3, with D possibly being TRBD1 (5 bases). Sample: cultured PBMCs, taken from culture after CMV antigen stimulation. This TCR derives from a human donor in good health (CMV status not recorded). Some clones in this sample may be carry-over from other donors' samples. The CDR3 DNA sequence: TGTGCCAGCGGACACGGAAACACCATATATTTT. This codes for CASGHGNTIYF. Full variable domain (missing parts from reference TRBV28 and TRBJ1-3): DVKVTQSSRYLVKRTGEKVFLECVQDMDHENMFWYRQDPGLGLRLIYFSYDVKMKEKGDIPEGYSVSREKKERFSLILESASTNQTSMYLCASGHGNTIYFGEGSWLTVV.